These 6 T cell receptor beta chains share one sample of origin, sequenced in a study of human T cells and chemical hapten exposure. Time point indicated: patch test 1, 2 weeks after DPC sensitization. Treatment meaning: therapeutic diphenylcyclopropenone sensitization with weekly scalp DPC. TCRdb recomputed calls from the RACE reads with MiXCR, one row per CDR3 protein. The sample lists tens of thousands of distinct CDR3 sequences, around 10% occurring once. This sample comprised whole blood, obtained in connection with sensitization to the hapten diphenylcyclopropenone (DPC). These receptors were collected from a woman aged 45 to 65 with alopecia areata. Some clones in this sample may be carry-over from other donors' samples.

This clonotype was detected only a few times. This rearrangement joins TRBV4-1 to TRBJ1-4; D perhaps matches TRBD1 (5 bases). The CDR3 covers 16 residues. CDR1 and CDR2 (germline): MGHRA, YSYEKL. V was shortened by 0 bases and J by 1 base, with 9 bases between the two germline ends. The chain's CDR3 is CASSQEGTGTNEKLFF. CDR3 coding DNA: TGCGCCAGCAGCCAAGAAGGGACGGGAACTAATGAAAAACTGTTTTTT.

Ten or more counts support this clonotype. The chain uses TRBV5-1 and TRBJ2-3; D is perhaps TRBD1 (6 bases). Deletions cut 4 bases from V and 0 bases from J, with 12 bases between. This CDR3 is built from 15 residues. CDR1 is SGHRS and CDR2 is YFSETQ in the germline V gene. The CDR3 sequence: CASSQGTPSTDTQYF. CDR3 coding DNA: TGCGCCAGCAGCCAGGGGACCCCCAGCACAGATACGCAGTATTTT.

This clonotype was counted ten times or more. The V and J genes are TRBV20-1 and TRBJ2-4; unclear D gene. This CDR3 has 16 residues. The ends were cut back, 5 bases at V and 0 bases at J, with 17 bases in the middle. CDR1 DFQATT and CDR2 SNEGSKA come from the germline V gene (reference sequence). The CDR3: CSASADTNLAKNIQYF. The DNA of the CDR3 is TGCAGTGCTTCGGCAGACACGAATCTAGCCAAAAACATTCAGTACTTC.

Ten or more counts support this clonotype. The rearrangement links TRBV20-1 to TRBJ1-1; D is uncertain. V was clipped by 3 bases and J by 0 bases, with 8 bases between them. This CDR3 has 13 amino acids. Germline V gene lookup returns CDR1 DFQATT and CDR2 SNEGSKA (reference sequence). Here the CDR3 reads CSARRTMNTEAFF. Here the CDR3 DNA reads TGCAGTGCTAGGCGCACGATGAACACTGAAGCTTTCTTT.

This clonotype was picked up a small number of times. The V gene is TRBV4-2, the J gene TRBJ2-1; the D is unclear. The length of the CDR3 is 13 residues. Germline V gives CDR1 LGHNA, CDR2 YNFKEQ. V was clipped by 0 bases and J by 7 bases, with 7 bases between them. CDR3 DNA: TGTGCCAGCAGCCAAGAGGCCGAGAATGAGCAGTTCTTC. Protein sequence: CASSQEAENEQFF.

This clonotype was detected only a few times. The chain is built from TRBV29-1 and TRBJ2-2; TRBD1 aligns across 7 bases. The ends lost 6 bases at V and 3 bases at J; junction bases unmatched: 4. The CDR3 runs to 13 residues. Germline lookup yields CDR1 SQVTM and CDR2 ANQGSEA. The CDR3 nucleotides are TGCAGCGTGGGACAGCGTTACACCGGGGAGCTGTTTTTT. Translation gives CSVGQRYTGELFF.